The T cell receptor beta chain under discussion was sequenced for a study of T cell changes during pregnancy in multiple sclerosis (dated by TCRdb to about 2019). The study in broad terms: The study looked at changes in the T cell repertoire across pregnancy in women with multiple sclerosis.

A remark on this clone: What antigen it recognizes has not been identified. No per-base quality is available; no much larger clone lies one base away.

Libraries were prepared through the immunoSEQ multiplex PCR assay. The clones in this table, taken by TCRdb from immuneACCESS, are in-frame only. Not every clone is retained; where verified, under half of the shortfall comes from an unresolved V gene, and the cause of the rest is unknown. In this sample the table shows under 75,000 clones, 91% of which occur a single time. Almost 0.5% of the sample rests with the top ten. This receptor was obtained from a female donor in good health, enrolled as a control in a pregnancy study. The source was CD4+ T cells from peripheral blood mononuclear cells, collected after pregnancy.

The CDR3 here reads CASSPQTGGYNYEQYF. The DNA reads TGTGCCAGCAGCCCGCAGACAGGGGGCTACAACTACGAGCAGTACTTC. This chain is built from TRBV7-2 and TRBJ2-7, with TRBD1 matching 10 junction bases. Trimming leaves V shorter by 5 bases and J shorter by 3 bases, with the junction holding 10 bases beyond the gene matches. For CDR1 and CDR2, the germline V gene lists SGHTA and FQGNSA. Reading from cysteine to phenylalanine, the CDR3 counts 16 amino acids. Just CDR3 DNA is preserved here, 48 bases in frame from base 1.